Detailed here is one TCR beta chain. No antigen is known for it. The source of the sample is a study of stem cell transplantation in POMP-related autoinflammatory disease. Overall study: Impaired MHC class I-dependent CD8+ differentiation was hypothesized from defective thymoproteasomes.

Per germline, CDR1 SGDLS and CDR2 YYNGEE. The CDR3 covers 14 residues. Trimming removed 0 bases at V and 2 bases at J, with 8 bases between. Some clones are missing from TCRdb's copy, which holds only in-frame ones; the method was immunoSEQ multiplex PCR. The sample holds 11,000 or so clones, around 84% seen once. The study, taken as a whole, reports: Unique TRB V-J gene pairings were limited in number in patients with PRAID. A trend toward lower repertoire diversity and greater clonality appeared in every analyzed T-cell subset of PRAID patients.

The source is a human donor with POMP-related autoinflammation and immune dysregulation (PRAID). Source: CD8+ T cells from PBMCs, taken before stem cell transplantation. This chain links TRBV9 with TRBJ1-1; possible D gene TRBD1, 6 bases. As DNA, the CDR3 is TGTGCCAGCAGCGTAGCTGGGGGCAACACTGAAGCTTTCTTT. The encoded protein is CASSVAGGNTEAFF.